These 24 T cell receptor beta chains originate from one sample sequenced in a study of T-cell reconstitution after alpha-beta-depleted transplantation in children. This sample's TCRbeta library carried unique molecular identifier barcodes. TCRdb used MiXCR to reprocess the PCR reads, holding one entry per CDR3 protein. The table includes approximately 500,000 distinct CDR3 sequences, about a quarter detected once. The sequences come from PBMCs, collected before TCRalphabeta/CD19-depleted stem cell transplant. These receptors were obtained from a boy younger than two with Wiskott-Aldrich syndrome, due to receive a stem cell transplant.

This clonotype was detected only a few times. The V gene is TRBV5-1, the J gene TRBJ2-2, with no clear D. The germline V gene has CDR1 SGHRS and CDR2 YFSETQ. V lost 4 bases and J lost 0, with 10 bases in between. The CDR3 sequence is 15 residues long. As DNA, the CDR3 is TGCGCCAGCAGCCCCTGGGCCACGAACACCGGGGAGCTGTTTTTT. It specifies CASSPWATNTGELFF.

This chain uses TRBV5-1 with TRBJ2-7; a possible D gene is TRBD1 (5 bases). Germline V CDR1 and CDR2: SGHRS, YFSETQ. V dropped 0 bases and J dropped 3 bases, with 10 bases sitting between them. This CDR3 contains 14 residues. This CDR3 is CASSLGQPVYEQYF. Here the CDR3 DNA reads TGCGCCAGCAGCTTGGGACAGCCTGTCTACGAGCAGTACTTC.

This chain links TRBV12-3 or TRBV12-4 with TRBJ2-1; TRBD2 aligns across 7 bases. This CDR3 region has 17 residues. V lost 6 bases to trimming and J lost 2 bases; unmatched junction nucleotides: 13. The CDR3 sequence: CASSPRGGLVAYNEQFF. For the CDR3, the DNA is TGTGCCAGCAGCCCTCGGGGAGGACTAGTGGCCTACAATGAGCAGTTCTTC.

The chain employs TRBV4-1 and TRBJ2-1; 12 bases match TRBD1. The junction had 9 bases not matched to a gene; V was cut back by 3 bases and J by 9 bases. This CDR3 has 16 residues. From germline, CDR1 is MGHRA and CDR2 YSYEKL. CDR3: CASSQRTGQGAGEQFF. For the CDR3, the DNA is TGCGCCAGCAGCCAGCGGACGGGACAGGGGGCCGGTGAGCAGTTCTTC.

This chain uses TRBV5-1 with TRBJ1-3; 9 bases match TRBD1. V was pared by 4 bases and J by 7 bases, with 6 bases of the junction left unmatched. CDR3 size: 14 residues. CDR1 and CDR2 from the germline V gene are SGHRS and YFSETQ. The DNA for the CDR3 is TGCGCCAGCAGCAACGGGACAGGGAGTAACACCATATATTTT. This encodes CASSNGTGSNTIYF. The variable domain in full, with the rest retrieved from reference TRBV5-1 and TRBJ1-3, is KAGVTQTPRYLIKTRGQQVTLSCSPISGHRSVSWYQQTPGQGLQFLFEYFSETQRNKGNFPGRFSGRQFSNSRSEMNVSTLELGDSALYLCASSNGTGSNTIYFGEGSWLTVV.

The rearrangement uses TRBV19 and TRBJ2-4; tentatively, D is TRBD1 or TRBD2 (6 bases each). The V end was cut by 6 bases, the J end by 9 bases, with 15 bases between. The CDR3 loop spans 13 amino acids. The germline CDR1 and CDR2 sequences are LNHDA and SQIVND (reference sequence). The CDR3 region has the DNA TGTGCCAGTAGATACAGGGACTCCAGCATTCAGTACTTC. Protein: CASRYRDSSIQYF. Variable domain in full (rest from reference TRBV19 and TRBJ2-4): DGGITQSPKYLFRKEGQNVTLSCEQNLNHDAMYWYRQDPGQGLRLIYYSQIVNDFQKGDIAEGYSVSREKKESFPLTVTSAQKNPTAFYLCASRYRDSSIQYFGAGTRLSVL.

The CDR3: CASTPTVKTDRPYGYTF. Here the CDR3 DNA reads TGTGCCAGCACTCCGACGGTAAAGACTGACAGACCATATGGCTACACCTTC. The chain recombines TRBV28 with TRBJ1-2, with D possibly being TRBD1 (5 bases). The CDR3 length is 17 residues. Germline CDR1 and CDR2: MDHEN and SYDVKM. Trimming took 7 bases from V and 5 from J, leaving 26 bases between them.

The V call is TRBV11-1, the J call TRBJ2-1; 12 positions agree with TRBD2. CDR3 size: 15 residues. The germline gives CDR1 SGHAT, CDR2 FQDESV (reference sequence). J lost 4 bases, V lost 5 bases, and 3 bases had no gene match. The DNA for the CDR3 is TGTGCCAGCAGCCGGACTAGCGGGAAGTACAATGAGCAGTTCTTC. This encodes CASSRTSGKYNEQFF.

The chain combines TRBV4-1 with TRBJ2-2; D is unclear. V gave up 2 bases and J gave up 6 bases, with 19 bases separating them. Germline V gene lookup returns CDR1 MGHRA and CDR2 YSYEKL. The CDR3 contains 17 residues. CDR3 coding DNA: TGCGCCAGCAGCCAAATGTTCTTGGCAACGCGGCCCGGGGAGCTGTTTTTT. It translates to CASSQMFLATRPGELFF.

In its sample, this clonotype was seen a few times. The gene calls are TRBV2 and TRBJ2-7; 10 bases are a match to TRBD1. The CDR3 extends over 13 amino acids. V dropped 10 bases and J dropped 4; count of bases not matched to a gene: 7. Germline CDR1 reads SNHLY; CDR2 reads FYNNEI. CDR3 DNA sequence: TGTGCCACCCTCGGACAGGGGGGGTACGAGCAGTACTTC. Translating gives CATLGQGGYEQYF.

The chain carries TRBV7-9 and TRBJ2-1; TRBD2 matches 9 bases. Per germline, CDR1 SEHNR and CDR2 FQNEAQ (reference sequence). This CDR3 contains 17 residues. Losses at the gene ends were 5 bases for V and 1 base for J; bases not matched to a gene: 9. The CDR3 nucleotides are TGTGCCAGCAGCCCTCGAGCGGGAGGATGGTCCTACAATGAGCAGTTCTTC. This encodes CASSPRAGGWSYNEQFF.

This sequence joins TRBV7-8 and TRBJ2-7; the D is unclear. CDR3 length: 17 amino acids. CDR1 is SGHVS, CDR2 FQNEAQ, per germline. The V end lost 0 bases, the J end lost 4 bases, and 19 bases lay between the germline ends. CDR3 sequence reads: CASSLARLDWELYEQYF. The CDR3 nucleotides read TGTGCCAGCAGCTTAGCGAGATTAGACTGGGAACTTTACGAGCAGTACTTC.

This clonotype was seen more than once but under ten times. CDR3 DNA: TGTGCCAGCAGCAAGGGACAGGGGACGGAGCAGTACTTC. Protein sequence: CASSKGQGTEQYF. The genes are TRBV7-6 and TRBJ2-7, with 10 bases fitting TRBD1. Germline lookup yields CDR1 SGHVS and CDR2 FNYEAQ. Trimming cost V 5 bases and J 7 bases; bases outside gene matches: 5. The CDR3 is 13 amino acids.

The chain carries TRBV4-2 and TRBJ2-1; no clear D. Trimming cost V 1 base and J 1 base, with 11 bases left between them. The CDR3 runs 16 residues. Germline V CDR1 and CDR2: LGHNA, YNFKEQ. This chain's CDR3 is CASSQVSVRSYNEQFF. CDR3 sequence (DNA): TGTGCCAGCAGCCAAGTCTCGGTGCGGTCCTACAATGAGCAGTTCTTC.

This chain connects TRBV20-1 to TRBJ2-7; D not resolved. The CDR3 covers 14 residues. Germline-derived CDR1 and CDR2 are DFQATT and SNEGSKA (reference sequence). Trimming cost V 6 bases and J 4 bases, with 19 bases left between them. CDR3 amino acids: CSALDGRRVYEQYF. CDR3 DNA: TGCAGTGCCTTGGACGGAAGACGGGTATACGAGCAGTACTTC.

This rearrangement joins TRBV7-8 to TRBJ1-5, with TRBD1 matching over 9 bases. This CDR3 contains 14 residues. The germline V gene has CDR1 SGHVS and CDR2 FQNEAQ. Trimming removed 6 bases from V and 7 bases from J; junction bases left unmatched: 7. CDR3 bases: TGTGCCAGCAGTCGGACAGGGGTAAGCCAGCCCCAGCATTTT. Translated, it gives CASSRTGVSQPQHF.

This clonotype turned up a few times. This sequence joins TRBV5-1 and TRBJ1-3; D not resolved. V was trimmed by 1 base and J by 0 bases, leaving 11 bases between them. Germline lookup yields CDR1 SGHRS and CDR2 YFSETQ. The CDR3 has 16 amino acids. CDR3 sequence (DNA): TGCGCCAGCAGCTTGAGTGGCCAGACCTCTGGAAACACCATATATTTT. Amino acids: CASSLSGQTSGNTIYF.

This chain joins TRBV5-8 and TRBJ2-1, with 9 bases aligning to TRBD2. The CDR3 length is 15 residues. With 0 bases clipped from V and 8 bases from J, the junction kept 6 bases outside the gene matches. From germline, CDR1 is SGHTS and CDR2 YDEGEE. The CDR3 loop reads CASSLGGRARDEQFF. The CDR3 nucleotides are TGTGCCAGCAGCTTGGGCGGGAGGGCCAGGGATGAGCAGTTCTTC.

The rearrangement uses TRBV12-3 or TRBV12-4 and TRBJ2-7; D call uncertain. The V and J ends lost 6 bases and 6 bases respectively, with 24 bases between them. The CDR3 runs to 16 residues. CDR3 in amino acids: CASSLSRNVGMSEQYF. In nucleotides, the CDR3 is TGTGCCAGCAGCCTATCCCGCAACGTGGGGATGAGCGAGCAGTACTTC.

This rearrangement joins TRBV5-1 to TRBJ2-5, with TRBD2 matching over 7 bases. Germline-derived CDR1 and CDR2 are SGHRS and YFSETQ. After removal of 3 bases from V and 3 bases from J, the junction contained 11 bases not matched to a gene. The CDR3 has 16 residues. DNA of the CDR3: TGCGCCAGCAGCTCCCGTAGCGGGTTGGTGAAAGAGACCCAGTACTTC. Translating it yields CASSSRSGLVKETQYF.

The chain carries TRBV4-1 and TRBJ1-5; D gene unclear. The CDR3 is made up of 13 amino acids. V gave up 0 bases and J gave up 9 bases, with 9 bases separating them. In germline, CDR1 is MGHRA, CDR2 YSYEKL. Here the CDR3 reads CASSQDLILPQHF. The CDR3 coding sequence is TGCGCCAGCAGCCAAGATCTTATTCTGCCCCAGCATTTT.

The chain is built from TRBV20-1 and TRBJ2-1; D could derive from TRBD1 or TRBD2 (5 bases each). Between the trimmed V and J ends, which lost 6 bases and 7 bases, there was a span of 13 bases. CDR3 length: 12 residues. Germline-derived CDR1 and CDR2 are DFQATT and SNEGSKA (reference sequence). The CDR3 DNA follows: TGCAGTGCCACACGGGACCCTAATGAGCAGTTCTTC. This translates into CSATRDPNEQFF.

The CDR3 sequence is CATSDPPRNIQYF. CDR3 nucleotide sequence: TGTGCCACCAGTGACCCACCCAGGAACATTCAGTACTTC. V is TRBV24-1 and J is TRBJ2-4; D is unclear. The CDR3 sequence is 13 residues long. V shed 4 bases and J shed 7 bases, with 10 bases lying between them. The germline V gene has CDR1 KGHDR and CDR2 SFDVKD.

The chain carries TRBV20-1 and TRBJ2-3; 9 bases fit TRBD2. Germline CDR1 DFQATT, CDR2 SNEGSKA (reference sequence). V lost 5 bases and J lost 4; bases outside the gene matches: 7. This CDR3 comprises 14 residues. The CDR3 nucleotides are TGCAGTGCTCCGAAGCTAGCGGGGCCAGATACGCAGTATTTT. It specifies CSAPKLAGPDTQYF.